This TCR beta chain derives from a study of CD8+ T cells in alopecia areata. Treatment meaning: oral pan-JAK inhibitor, 5-10 mg twice daily. The authors extracted RNA and reverse transcribed it into cDNA as the sequencing template. This table comes from immunoSEQ multiplex PCR, and its TCRdb copy is limited to in-frame clones, with some not included. The table records 150,000 to 200,000 clones, 50% to 75% of them present only once. V gave up 5 bases and J gave up 0 bases, with 11 bases separating them. CDR1 and CDR2 (germline): SQVTM, ANQGSEA. The CDR3 is 14 residues long. The chain is built from TRBV29-1 and TRBJ1-3; tentative D call: TRBD1 (5 bases). The sequencing used CD4+ T cells sorted from blood, collected between weeks 55 and 65, from a patient treated with tofacitinib. This sequence was found in a human donor with alopecia areata. The chain's CDR3 is CSVFDQGSGNTIYF. The CDR3 bases are TGCAGCGTTTTTGATCAGGGCTCTGGAAACACCATATATTTT.